Each of the 11 T cell receptor beta chains below was sequenced from the same sample in a study of Ad26.COV2.S vaccination and SARS-CoV-2 variants. Sequenced by immunoSEQ multiplex PCR; TCRdb stores in-frame clones only, minus some. The table lists about 410,000 clones, approximately 92% of them singletons. Treatment meaning: about 20 received Ad26.COV2.S at low or high dose, single or two shots; roughly five received placebo; per-sample allocation not given. Sampling was done on day 63 after the first vaccine or placebo injection. The material sequenced was peripheral blood, taken in a trial of Ad26.COV2.S vaccine versus placebo. These receptors were taken from a person between 18 and 65 years old who received the Ad26.COV2.S COVID-19 vaccine or a placebo.

This chain joins TRBV7-2 and TRBJ2-7; the match to TRBD2 covers 14 bases. The J segment lost 5 bases and the V segment lost 5 bases, leaving 5 bases of the junction unmatched. The germline CDR1 and CDR2 sequences are SGHTA and FQGNSA. This CDR3 has 15 amino acids. The CDR3 protein is CASSLRLAGGNEQYF. For the CDR3, the DNA is TGTGCCAGCAGCCTGAGACTAGCGGGGGGGAACGAGCAGTACTTC.

This chain uses TRBV6-2 or TRBV6-3 with TRBJ2-1; TRBD2 matches 8 bases. Germline CDR1 and CDR2: MNHEY and SVGEGT. The length of the CDR3 is 14 residues. V dropped 5 bases and J dropped 3; count of bases not matched to a gene: 3. As DNA, the CDR3 is TGTGCCAGCAGTACTAGCGGATACTACAATGAGCAGTTCTTC. It yields the protein CASSTSGYYNEQFF.

The CDR3 DNA is TGTGCCAGCAGTTCCTCGGGACAGGTTAGAGAGCAGTACTTC. Translated: CASSSSGQVREQYF. The chain carries TRBV28 and TRBJ2-7, with 8 bases matching TRBD1. V trimming: 4 bases; J trimming: 7 bases; junction bases outside the gene matches: 9. Germline lookup yields CDR1 MDHEN and CDR2 SYDVKM. CDR3 size: 14 residues.

This CDR3 is CASRGFGQKSSGYTF. CDR3 in DNA: TGTGCCAGCCGAGGATTTGGTCAAAAGTCGAGTGGCTACACCTTC. This chain links TRBV7-8 with TRBJ1-2; D not certain. Trimming stripped 8 bases from V and 7 bases from J, with 23 bases between. The CDR3 spans 15 residues. CDR1 and CDR2 from the germline V gene are SGHVS and FQNEAQ.

The chain is built from TRBV6-8 and TRBJ2-5, with D possibly called TRBD1 or TRBD2 (5 bases each). Trimming took 6 bases from V and 2 from J, leaving 16 bases between them. The CDR3 sequence is 15 residues long. Per the germline V gene, CDR1 is MNHGY and CDR2 is SAAAGT. The CDR3 loop is CASSLDGTPQETQYF. DNA of the CDR3: TGTGCCAGCAGCCTGGACGGGACCCCTCAAGAGACCCAGTACTTC.

This clone was detected only once. The chain carries TRBV5-6 and TRBJ2-5; TRBD2 agrees at 10 bases. The germline V gene has CDR1 SGHDT and CDR2 YYEEEE. The CDR3 covers 15 residues. V shed 2 bases, J shed 5 bases, and the junction held 6 bases outside the gene matches. The CDR3 here is CASSLAGGIRETQYF. In DNA form, the CDR3 reads TGTGCCAGCAGCTTAGCGGGGGGGATCAGGGAGACCCAGTACTTC.

The rearrangement joins TRBV5-1 to TRBJ2-3; D unresolved. V lost 1 base to trimming and J lost 6 bases, with 3 bases between them. Germline V CDR1 and CDR2: SGHRS, YFSETQ. The CDR3 has 11 amino acids. CDR3 sequence reads: CASSLRDTQYF. DNA of the CDR3: TGCGCCAGCAGCTTGAGGGATACGCAGTATTTT. The full variable domain, rest sourced from reference TRBV5-1 and TRBJ2-3, is KAGVTQTPRYLIKTRGQQVTLSCSPISGHRSVSWYQQTPGQGLQFLFEYFSETQRNKGNFPGRFSGRQFSNSRSEMNVSTLELGDSALYLCASSLRDTQYFGPGTRLTVL.

V usage is TRBV13 and J usage is TRBJ1-5; the match to TRBD1 covers 7 bases. The CDR3 contains 16 residues. V lost 4 bases, J lost 3 bases, and 9 bases stayed unmatched. CDR1 is PRHDT and CDR2 is FYEKMQ in the germline V gene (reference sequence). The CDR3 DNA reads as TGTGCCAGCAGCTATGGACAGGAGTCGTCCAATCAGCCCCAGCATTTT. Its protein product is CASSYGQESSNQPQHF.

The V and J genes are TRBV5-5 and TRBJ2-3, with TRBD2 identical over 15 bases. V lost 2 bases and J lost 0; bases outside the gene matches: 7. CDR1 is SGHKS and CDR2 is YYEKEE in the germline V gene (reference sequence). This CDR3 is built from 19 residues. The CDR3 sequence: CASSLPGTSGGPSTDTQYF. The CDR3 DNA sequence: TGTGCCAGCAGCTTACCCGGGACTAGCGGGGGGCCTAGCACAGATACGCAGTATTTT.

The rearrangement joins TRBV6-5 to TRBJ2-7; D might be TRBD1 (6 bases). V dropped 2 bases and J dropped 5 bases, with 13 bases sitting between them. Germline V gene data show CDR1 as MNHEY and CDR2 as SVGAGI. CDR3 length: 14 residues. The CDR3 is CASSYETGVNEQYF. Written as DNA, the CDR3 is TGTGCCAGCAGTTACGAGACAGGAGTCAACGAGCAGTACTTC.

J is TRBJ1-2 and V is TRBV29-1, with 9 bases aligning to TRBD1. V lost 5 bases, J lost 5 bases, and 12 bases stayed unmatched. The CDR3 sequence is 15 residues long. Germline CDR1 and CDR2: SQVTM and ANQGSEA. The CDR3 DNA reads TGCAGCGTTCCTACCGGGACAGGGCCAAAGTATGGCTACACCTTC. Translated: CSVPTGTGPKYGYTF.